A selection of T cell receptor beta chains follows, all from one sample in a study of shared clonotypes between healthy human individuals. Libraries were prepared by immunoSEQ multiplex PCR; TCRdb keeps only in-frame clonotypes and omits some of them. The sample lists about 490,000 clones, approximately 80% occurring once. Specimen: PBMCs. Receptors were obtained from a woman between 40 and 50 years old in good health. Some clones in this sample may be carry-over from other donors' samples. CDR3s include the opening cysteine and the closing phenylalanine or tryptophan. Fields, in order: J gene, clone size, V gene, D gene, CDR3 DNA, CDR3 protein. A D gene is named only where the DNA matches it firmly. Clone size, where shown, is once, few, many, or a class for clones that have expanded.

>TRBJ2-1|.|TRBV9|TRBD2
TGTGCCAGCAGCGTATCCCCTACGGGAGGGCCGATCTTC
CASSVSPTGGPIF
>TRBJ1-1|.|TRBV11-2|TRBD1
TGTGCCAGCAGCCATCCGGGACAGCAGAACACTGAAGCTTTCTTT
CASSHPGQQNTEAFF
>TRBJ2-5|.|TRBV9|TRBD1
TGTGCCGGCAGCAGGCCCGGGACAGACAAAGAGACCCAGTACTTC
CAGSRPGTDKETQYF
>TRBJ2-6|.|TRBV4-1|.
TGCGCCAGCAGCCAAGCCCAGGGGTCTGGGGCCAACGTCCTGACTTTC
CASSQAQGSGANVLTF
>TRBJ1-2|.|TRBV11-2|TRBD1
TGTGCCAGCAGCGGGGACAGGGAAGTAGTTGGCTACACCTTC
CASSGDREVVGYTF
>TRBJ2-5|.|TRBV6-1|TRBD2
TGTGCCAGCAGAGAAGATGGGACTAGCGGGAGATACCAAGAGACCCAGTACTTC
CASREDGTSGRYQETQYF
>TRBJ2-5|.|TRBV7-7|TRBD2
TGTGCTAGCAGCTTAGGGCTAGCGGGACTTCTGGAGACCCAGTACTTC
CASSLGLAGLLETQYF
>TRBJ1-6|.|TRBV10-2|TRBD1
TGCGCCAGCAGTGAATCTGTGATACAGGGGGATCATTCACCCCTCCACTTT
CASSESVIQGDHSPLHF
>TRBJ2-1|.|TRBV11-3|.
TGTGCCAGCAGCTTATTTGGGTTGGGGGGTGAGCAGTTCTTC
CASSLFGLGGEQFF
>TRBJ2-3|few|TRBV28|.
TGTGCCAGCAGTTTACCCGTAGTGACAGATACGCAGTATTTT
CASSLPVVTDTQYF